Listed below are T cell receptor beta chains from one sample, sequenced in a study of siplizumab effects on memory and regulatory T cells. The assay was immunoSEQ multiplex PCR, and TCRdb's table has in-frame clones only and misses some. The profile shows approximately 82,000 clones, roughly 87% of them singletons. The sample taken for sequencing was Tregs sorted from blood. The receptors shown here come from a human donor in good health. Both conserved end residues are part of each CDR3. D genes are given only for firm matches. For some rows the clone size is stated as once, few or many, or as a class when expanded; others skip it.

d_call: .; cdr3_length: 12; v_call: TRBV7-9; j_call: TRBJ2-7; clone_size: .; cdr3_aa: CASSLVGYEQYF; cdr3_nt: TGTGCCAGCAGCCTAGTGGGCTACGAGCAGTACTTC
d_call: .; cdr3_length: 11; v_call: TRBV21-1; j_call: TRBJ1-1; clone_size: few; cdr3_aa: CASEVNTEAFF; cdr3_nt: TGTGCCAGCGAGGTGAACACTGAAGCTTTCTTT
d_call: .; cdr3_length: 11; v_call: TRBV7-2; j_call: TRBJ2-1; clone_size: .; cdr3_aa: CASSLTFRQFF; cdr3_nt: TGTGCCAGCAGCTTAACATTTAGGCAGTTCTTC
d_call: .; cdr3_length: 15; v_call: TRBV6-5; j_call: TRBJ1-5; clone_size: .; cdr3_aa: CASRHASGSNQPQHF; cdr3_nt: TGTGCCAGCAGACACGCGAGCGGGAGCAATCAGCCCCAGCATTTT
d_call: .; cdr3_length: 15; v_call: TRBV10-2; j_call: TRBJ1-5; clone_size: few; cdr3_aa: CASCQTGSLNQPQHF; cdr3_nt: TGCGCCAGCTGTCAAACAGGATCATTAAATCAGCCCCAGCATTTT
d_call: .; cdr3_length: 14; v_call: TRBV5-4; j_call: TRBJ2-5; clone_size: .; cdr3_aa: CASSFDSSQETQYF; cdr3_nt: TGTGCCAGCAGCTTTGACTCCTCCCAAGAGACCCAGTACTTC
d_call: .; cdr3_length: 16; v_call: TRBV7-2; j_call: TRBJ1-2; clone_size: .; cdr3_aa: CASSLKSGGAGYGYTF; cdr3_nt: TGTGCCAGCAGCTTAAAGTCGGGTGGGGCCGGCTATGGCTACACCTTC
d_call: TRBD2; cdr3_length: 21; v_call: TRBV28; j_call: TRBJ2-3; clone_size: .; cdr3_aa: CASSPHLGAGGPSTGSDTQYF; cdr3_nt: TGTGCCAGCAGCCCGCACTTGGGAGCGGGGGGCCCTAGCACAGGGTCAGATACGCAGTATTTT
d_call: .; cdr3_length: 14; v_call: TRBV11-3; j_call: TRBJ2-2; clone_size: once; cdr3_aa: CASSSEGDTGELFF; cdr3_nt: TGTGCCAGCAGCTCGGAGGGTGACACCGGGGAGCTGTTTTTT
d_call: .; cdr3_length: 15; v_call: TRBV5-1; j_call: TRBJ1-2; clone_size: .; cdr3_aa: CASSFLGRDLDGYTF; cdr3_nt: TGCGCCAGCAGCTTCCTCGGCAGGGATCTAGATGGCTACACCTTC
d_call: .; cdr3_length: 13; v_call: TRBV7-2; j_call: TRBJ2-5; clone_size: .; cdr3_aa: CASSLRHGETQYF; cdr3_nt: TGTGCCAGCAGCTTACGGCACGGAGAGACCCAGTACTTC
d_call: .; cdr3_length: 15; v_call: TRBV7-2; j_call: TRBJ2-3; clone_size: .; cdr3_aa: CASSSSGGPTDTQYF; cdr3_nt: TGTGCCAGCAGCTCCTCGGGGGGCCCCACAGATACGCAGTATTTT
d_call: TRBD1; cdr3_length: 16; v_call: TRBV16; j_call: TRBJ1-3; clone_size: once; cdr3_aa: CASSRQGGHSGNTIYF; cdr3_nt: TGTGCCAGCAGCCGACAAGGGGGCCACTCTGGAAACACCATATATTTT
d_call: .; cdr3_length: 11; v_call: TRBV30; j_call: TRBJ2-1; clone_size: .; cdr3_aa: CAWRFWDEQFF; cdr3_nt: TGTGCCTGGAGGTTCTGGGATGAGCAGTTCTTC
d_call: .; cdr3_length: 12; v_call: TRBV2; j_call: TRBJ1-3; clone_size: once; cdr3_aa: CASKLDGNTIYF; cdr3_nt: TGTGCCAGCAAACTTGACGGAAACACCATATATTTT
d_call: .; cdr3_length: 12; v_call: TRBV5-1; j_call: TRBJ1-4; clone_size: .; cdr3_aa: CASSPGYEKLFF; cdr3_nt: TGCGCCAGCAGCCCGGGGTATGAAAAACTGTTTTTT
d_call: TRBD2; cdr3_length: 15; v_call: TRBV10-1; j_call: TRBJ2-5; clone_size: .; cdr3_aa: CASSESASGQETQYF; cdr3_nt: TGCGCCAGCAGTGAGTCGGCTAGCGGGCAAGAGACCCAGTACTTC
d_call: .; cdr3_length: 17; v_call: TRBV5-4; j_call: TRBJ1-3; clone_size: once; cdr3_aa: CASSPDTPRKAGNTIYF; cdr3_nt: TGTGCCAGCAGCCCCGACACCCCCAGGAAGGCTGGAAACACCATATATTTT
d_call: TRBD2; cdr3_length: 13; v_call: TRBV25-1; j_call: TRBJ2-7; clone_size: .; cdr3_aa: CASRGTNSYEQYF; cdr3_nt: TGTGCCAGCAGGGGGACTAACTCCTACGAGCAGTACTTC
d_call: .; cdr3_length: 12; v_call: TRBV5-1; j_call: TRBJ2-1; clone_size: .; cdr3_aa: CASSPGSLPSVF; cdr3_nt: TGCGCCAGCAGCCCGGGGAGTTTACCCAGTGTCTTC
d_call: .; cdr3_length: 15; v_call: TRBV5-1; j_call: TRBJ2-7; clone_size: .; cdr3_aa: CASSLNTGTPYEQYF; cdr3_nt: TGCGCCAGCAGCTTGAATACAGGGACCCCATACGAGCAGTACTTC
d_call: TRBD1; cdr3_length: 14; v_call: TRBV11-1; j_call: TRBJ2-7; clone_size: .; cdr3_aa: CASSPKTGGGEQYF; cdr3_nt: TGTGCCAGCAGCCCTAAGACAGGGGGCGGAGAGCAGTACTTC
d_call: .; cdr3_length: 15; v_call: TRBV7-3; j_call: TRBJ1-2; clone_size: .; cdr3_aa: CASSLTGRSFYGYTF; cdr3_nt: TGTGCCAGCAGCTTAACGGGCAGATCCTTCTATGGCTACACCTTC
d_call: .; cdr3_length: 14; v_call: TRBV7-9; j_call: TRBJ2-5; clone_size: .; cdr3_aa: CASSLAINQETQYF; cdr3_nt: TGTGCCAGCAGCTTAGCTATAAACCAAGAGACCCAGTACTTC
d_call: TRBD1; cdr3_length: 16; v_call: TRBV5-1; j_call: TRBJ1-1; clone_size: few; cdr3_aa: CARTLDRAGRGTEAFF; cdr3_nt: TGCGCCAGGACTTTGGACAGGGCAGGTCGAGGCACTGAAGCTTTCTTT
d_call: TRBD2; cdr3_length: 16; v_call: TRBV7-6; j_call: TRBJ2-2; clone_size: .; cdr3_aa: CASSSLAGGSTGELFF; cdr3_nt: TGTGCCAGCAGCTCCTTAGCGGGTGGAAGCACCGGGGAGCTGTTTTTT
d_call: .; cdr3_length: 13; v_call: TRBV5-1; j_call: TRBJ2-3; clone_size: .; cdr3_aa: CASSLRDTDTQYF; cdr3_nt: TGCGCCAGCAGCTTGAGGGACACAGATACGCAGTATTTT
d_call: TRBD2; cdr3_length: 14; v_call: TRBV19; j_call: TRBJ2-1; clone_size: .; cdr3_aa: CATRKSGGDNEQFF; cdr3_nt: TGTGCCACCCGTAAGAGCGGGGGGGATAATGAGCAGTTCTTC
d_call: .; cdr3_length: 11; v_call: TRBV20-1; j_call: TRBJ2-3; clone_size: .; cdr3_aa: CSARRTDTQYF; cdr3_nt: TGCAGTGCCCGTCGGACAGATACGCAGTATTTT